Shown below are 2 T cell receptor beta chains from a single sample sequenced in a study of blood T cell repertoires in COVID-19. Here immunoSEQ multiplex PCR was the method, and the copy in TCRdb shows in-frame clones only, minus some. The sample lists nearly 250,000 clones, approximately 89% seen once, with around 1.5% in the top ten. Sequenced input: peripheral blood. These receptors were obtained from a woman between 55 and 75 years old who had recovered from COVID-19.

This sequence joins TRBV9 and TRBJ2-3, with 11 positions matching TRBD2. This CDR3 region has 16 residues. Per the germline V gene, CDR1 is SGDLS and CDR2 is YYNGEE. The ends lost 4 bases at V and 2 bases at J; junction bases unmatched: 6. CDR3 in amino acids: CASSTLSGGATDTQYF. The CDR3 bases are TGTGCCAGCAGCACCCTTAGCGGGGGGGCCACAGATACGCAGTATTTT.

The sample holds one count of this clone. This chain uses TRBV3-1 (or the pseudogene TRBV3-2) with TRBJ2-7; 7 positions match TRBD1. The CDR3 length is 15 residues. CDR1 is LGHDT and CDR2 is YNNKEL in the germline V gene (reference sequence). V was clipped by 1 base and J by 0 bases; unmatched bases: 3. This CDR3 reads CASSQGTGGSYEQYF. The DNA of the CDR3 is TGTGCCAGCAGCCAAGGGACAGGAGGCTCCTACGAGCAGTACTTC.